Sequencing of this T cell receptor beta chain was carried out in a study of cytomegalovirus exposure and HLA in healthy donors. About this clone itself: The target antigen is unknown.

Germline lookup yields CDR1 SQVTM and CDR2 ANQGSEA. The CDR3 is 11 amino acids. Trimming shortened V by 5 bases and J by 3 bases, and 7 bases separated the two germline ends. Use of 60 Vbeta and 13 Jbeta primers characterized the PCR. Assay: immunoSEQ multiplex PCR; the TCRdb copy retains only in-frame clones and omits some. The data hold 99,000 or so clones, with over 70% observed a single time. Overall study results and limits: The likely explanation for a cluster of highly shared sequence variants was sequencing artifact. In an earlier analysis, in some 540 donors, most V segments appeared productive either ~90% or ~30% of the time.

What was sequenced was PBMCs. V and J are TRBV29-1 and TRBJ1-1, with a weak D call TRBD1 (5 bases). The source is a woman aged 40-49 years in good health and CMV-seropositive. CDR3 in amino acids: CSVSRDTEAFF. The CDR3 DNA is TGCAGCGTTTCCAGGGACACTGAAGCTTTCTTT. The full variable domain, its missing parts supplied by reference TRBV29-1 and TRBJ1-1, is SAVISQKPSRDICQRGTSLTIQCQVDSQVTMMFWYRQQPGQSLTLIATANQGSEATYESGFVIDKFPISRPNLTFSTLTVSNMSPEDSSIYLCSVSRDTEAFFGQGTRLTVV.